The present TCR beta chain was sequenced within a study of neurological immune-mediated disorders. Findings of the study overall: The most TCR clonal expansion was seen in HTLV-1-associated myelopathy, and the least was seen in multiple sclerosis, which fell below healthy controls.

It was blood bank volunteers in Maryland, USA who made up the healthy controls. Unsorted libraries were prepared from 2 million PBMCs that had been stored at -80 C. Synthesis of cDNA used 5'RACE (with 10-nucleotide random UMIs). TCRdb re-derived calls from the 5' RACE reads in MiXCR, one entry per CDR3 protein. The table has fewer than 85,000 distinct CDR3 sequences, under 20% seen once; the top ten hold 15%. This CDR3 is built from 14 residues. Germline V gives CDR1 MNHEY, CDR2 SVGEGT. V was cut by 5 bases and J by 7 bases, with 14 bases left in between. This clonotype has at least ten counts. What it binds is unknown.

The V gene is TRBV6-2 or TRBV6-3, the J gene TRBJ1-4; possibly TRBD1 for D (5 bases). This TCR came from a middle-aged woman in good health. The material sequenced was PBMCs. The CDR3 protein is CASSPGTEIEKLFF. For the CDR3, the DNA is TGTGCCAGCAGTCCCGGGACGGAGATTGAAAAACTGTTTTTT.